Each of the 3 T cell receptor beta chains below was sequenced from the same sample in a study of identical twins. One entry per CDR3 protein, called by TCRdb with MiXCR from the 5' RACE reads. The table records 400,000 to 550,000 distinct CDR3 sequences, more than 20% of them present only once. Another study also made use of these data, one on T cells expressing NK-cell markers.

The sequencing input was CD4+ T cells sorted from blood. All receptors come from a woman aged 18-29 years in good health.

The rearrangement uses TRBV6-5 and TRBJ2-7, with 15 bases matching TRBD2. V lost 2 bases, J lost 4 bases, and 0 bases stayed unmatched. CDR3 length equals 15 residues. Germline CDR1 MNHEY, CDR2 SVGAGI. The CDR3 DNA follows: TGTGCCAGCAGTTACGGGACTAGCGGGAGGTACGAGCAGTACTTC. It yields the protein CASSYGTSGRYEQYF.

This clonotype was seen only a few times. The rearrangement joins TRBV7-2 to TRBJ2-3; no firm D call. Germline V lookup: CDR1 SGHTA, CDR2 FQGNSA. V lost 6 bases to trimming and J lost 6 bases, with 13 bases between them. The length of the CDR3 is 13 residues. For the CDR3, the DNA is TGTGCCAGCAGACCTGGCGCCTTGGATACGCAGTATTTT. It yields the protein CASRPGALDTQYF.

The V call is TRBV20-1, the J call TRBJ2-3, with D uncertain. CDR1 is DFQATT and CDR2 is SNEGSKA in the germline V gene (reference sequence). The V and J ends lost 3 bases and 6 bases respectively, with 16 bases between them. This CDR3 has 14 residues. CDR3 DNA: TGCAGTGCTAGGGGCCAGCTAAAGGTCGATACGCAGTATTTT. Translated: CSARGQLKVDTQYF.